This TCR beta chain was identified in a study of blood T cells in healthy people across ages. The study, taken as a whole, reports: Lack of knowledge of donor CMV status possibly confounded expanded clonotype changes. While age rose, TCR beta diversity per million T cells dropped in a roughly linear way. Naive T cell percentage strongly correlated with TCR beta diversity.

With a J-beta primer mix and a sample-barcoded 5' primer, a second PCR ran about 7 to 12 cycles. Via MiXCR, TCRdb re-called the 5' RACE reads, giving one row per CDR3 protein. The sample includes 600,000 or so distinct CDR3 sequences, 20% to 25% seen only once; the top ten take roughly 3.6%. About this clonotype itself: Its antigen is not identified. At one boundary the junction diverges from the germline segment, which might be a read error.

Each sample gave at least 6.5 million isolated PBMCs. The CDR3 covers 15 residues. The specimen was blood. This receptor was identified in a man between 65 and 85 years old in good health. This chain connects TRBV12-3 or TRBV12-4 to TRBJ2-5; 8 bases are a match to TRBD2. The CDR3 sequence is CVSSLGSGVQETQYF. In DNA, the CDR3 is TGTGTCAGCAGTTTAGGTAGCGGGGTTCAAGAGACCCAGTACTTC.